Listed below are T cell receptor beta chains from one sample, sequenced in a study of CD8+ T cells in alopecia areata. Produced via immunoSEQ multiplex PCR; TCRdb's table is partial and in-frame only. Of around 100,000 clones listed, around 59% are singletons. The specimen was CD4+ T cells sorted from blood. All receptors derive from a human donor in good health. Each CDR3 is given with its conserved first and last residue. A D gene is named only where the DNA matches it firmly. The size entry is marked missing in some rows and otherwise reads once, few, many or a size class.

v_call,d_call,clone_size,j_call,cdr3_aa,cdr3_nt
TRBV27,-,few,TRBJ1-5,CASSPAYQPQHF,TGTGCCAGCAGTCCCGCCTATCAGCCCCAGCATTTT
TRBV12-2,-,-,TRBJ1-6,CASRLGRTGDNSPLHF,TGTGCAAGTCGCTTAGGGAGGACAGGGGATAATTCACCCCTCCACTTT
TRBV7-9,TRBD1,once,TRBJ1-5,CASSRAGGGQPQHF,TGTGCCAGCAGCCGTGCAGGGGGTGGTCAGCCCCAGCATTTT
TRBV7-8,-,-,TRBJ2-1,CASSPRRQDNEQFF,TGTGCCAGCAGCCCCAGAAGACAGGACAATGAGCAGTTCTTC
TRBV29-1,TRBD1,-,TRBJ1-2,CSVGDRIFYGYTF,TGCAGCGTTGGGGACAGGATTTTCTATGGCTACACCTTC
TRBV19,-,few,TRBJ2-1,CASRPQGYNEQFF,TGTGCCAGTAGGCCACAGGGCTACAATGAGCAGTTCTTC
TRBV5-1,TRBD1,-,TRBJ1-1,CASSGRTGGTEAFF,TGCGCCAGCAGCGGGAGGACAGGGGGGACTGAAGCTTTCTTT
TRBV19,TRBD1,-,TRBJ1-2,CASTDRGDGYTF,TGTGCCAGCACGGACAGGGGCGATGGCTACACCTTC
TRBV2,TRBD2,once,TRBJ2-5,CASGGPQLADQETQYF,TGTGCCAGCGGGGGGCCGCAACTAGCGGACCAAGAGACCCAGTACTTC
TRBV7-2,TRBD1,once,TRBJ1-2,CASSLGTGSTNYGYTF,TGTGCCAGCAGCTTAGGGACAGGGTCAACTAACTATGGCTACACCTTC
TRBV5-1,TRBD1,-,TRBJ2-7,CASSLQGYEQYF,TGCGCCAGCAGCTTACAGGGGTACGAGCAGTACTTC
TRBV29-1,TRBD1,-,TRBJ2-7,CSVGQGREQYF,TGCAGCGTTGGACAGGGGCGAGAGCAGTACTTC